This T cell receptor beta chain derives from a study of blood T cell repertoires in COVID-19. The data were produced by immunoSEQ multiplex PCR, yet TCRdb's version contains in-frame clones alone and is incomplete. This sample has approximately 350,000 clones, with 80% to 90% found just once. Germline CDR1 LNHDA, CDR2 SQIVND (reference sequence). V lost 3 bases and J lost 2, with 7 bases in between. The CDR3 has 13 amino acids. The source material was peripheral blood. The chain uses TRBV19 and TRBJ1-2, with D maybe TRBD1 (5 bases). The sequence derives from a woman aged 60-75 years with COVID-19, enrolled during active disease. The CDR3 DNA is TGTGCCAGTAGTATCAGGGCGAACTATGGCTACACCTTC. It encodes CASSIRANYGYTF.